The 24 T cell receptor beta chains reported below all come from one sample, sequenced in a study of cytomegalovirus exposure and HLA in healthy donors. 13 Jbeta primers and 60 Vbeta primers were used for the PCR. TCRdb keeps only in-frame clones here, not all; method: immunoSEQ multiplex PCR. The top ten clones hold around 3.6% of a sample with 95,000 to 150,000 clones, over 60% of them seen once. Specimen: PBMCs. These receptor sequences come from a man aged 25-45 years in good health and CMV-seronegative.

The V call is TRBV28, the J call TRBJ1-6, with unresolved D. Germline V CDR1 and CDR2: MDHEN, SYDVKM. This CDR3 is built from 14 residues. V was clipped by 6 bases and J by 4 bases, with 10 bases between them. The CDR3, as DNA: TGTGCCAGCAGACCATCCCAGTATAATTCACCCCTCCACTTT. Its protein product is CASRPSQYNSPLHF. Complete variable domain (other parts from reference TRBV28 and TRBJ1-6): DVKVTQSSRYLVKRTGEKVFLECVQDMDHENMFWYRQDPGLGLRLIYFSYDVKMKEKGDIPEGYSVSREKKERFSLILESASTNQTSMYLCASRPSQYNSPLHFGNGTRLTVT.

The chain employs TRBV7-8 and TRBJ2-7; TRBD1 matches 7 bases. Unmatched junction bases numbered 4, after V lost 4 bases and J lost 4 bases. Looked up from germline, CDR1 is SGHVS and CDR2 is FQNEAQ. The length of the CDR3 is 13 residues. CDR3: CASSSQTGYEQYF. The CDR3 DNA sequence: TGTGCCAGCAGCTCTCAGACAGGGTACGAGCAGTACTTC.

On this clone: Other DNA sequences from this sample encode an identical CDR3 as well. CDR3 DNA sequence: TGCGCCAGCAGCCTCGGACAGGGTAGGAACACTGAAGCTTTCTTT. Its protein is CASSLGQGRNTEAFF. The V gene is TRBV5-1, the J gene TRBJ1-1; the match to TRBD1 covers 8 bases. Germline CDR1 is SGHRS and CDR2 is YFSETQ. The junction had 6 bases not matched to a gene; V was cut back by 4 bases and J by 1 base. The CDR3 is 15 residues long.

As regards this clone: This sample also contains other DNA sequences that code for the same CDR3. The chain carries TRBV5-1 and TRBJ2-3; 11 bases map to TRBD2. CDR1 and CDR2 (germline): SGHRS, YFSETQ. Trimming at V came to 4 bases and at J to 3 bases, leaving 7 bases not matched to a gene. The CDR3 runs 16 residues. The CDR3 region is CASSPGTSGSTDTQYF. CDR3 in DNA: TGCGCCAGCAGCCCCGGGACTAGCGGTTCGACAGATACGCAGTATTTT.

CDR3 loop: CASSDSPGQGSTEAFF. CDR3 coding DNA: TGTGCCAGCAGCGATTCCCCTGGACAGGGTAGCACTGAAGCTTTCTTT. This chain connects TRBV9 to TRBJ1-1, with TRBD1 matching over 8 bases. CDR3 size: 16 residues. The V gene's germline CDR1 is SGDLS and CDR2 YYNGEE. V lost 3 bases to trimming and J lost 4 bases; unmatched junction nucleotides: 11.

This sequence joins TRBV4-1 and TRBJ2-3; TRBD2 might be the D (5 bases). This CDR3 has 17 amino acids. The germline V and J ends were trimmed by 0 bases and 3 bases, with 16 bases remaining between them. Germline V gives CDR1 MGHRA, CDR2 YSYEKL. For the CDR3, the DNA is TGCGCCAGCAGCCAAGAAGGGTCACGGGGTAGTACAGATACGCAGTATTTT. It specifies CASSQEGSRGSTDTQYF.

CDR3 sequence: CASSYRPGQLSYNSPLHF. The CDR3 DNA sequence: TGTGCCAGTAGTTATCGCCCGGGACAGCTGAGCTATAATTCACCCCTCCACTTT. This rearrangement joins TRBV19 to TRBJ1-6; 7 positions agree with TRBD1. After removal of 5 bases from V and 3 bases from J, the junction contained 13 bases not matched to a gene. Germline lookup yields CDR1 LNHDA and CDR2 SQIVND (reference sequence). CDR3 length: 18 amino acids.

The chain employs TRBV6-5 and TRBJ1-1; 7 nucleotides align to TRBD1. Germline loops: CDR1 MNHEY, CDR2 SVGAGI. The V and J ends lost 7 bases and 3 bases, in that order; junction bases with no gene match: 8. CDR3 length equals 14 residues. This CDR3 is CASNLDRLHTEAFF. The CDR3 DNA is TGTGCCAGCAACCTGGACAGGTTACACACTGAAGCTTTCTTT.

This clone has a handful of counts. This rearrangement joins TRBV5-6 to TRBJ2-7; TRBD1 agrees at 7 bases. This CDR3 has 13 residues. Germline CDR1 and CDR2: SGHDT and YYEEEE. V shed 4 bases, J shed 8 bases, and the junction held 9 bases outside the gene matches. The CDR3 DNA is TGTGCCAGCAGCCCCCCCAACAGGGGACAGCAGTACTTC. Amino acids: CASSPPNRGQQYF.

The V gene is TRBV6-6, the J gene TRBJ1-4; 7 bases map to TRBD1. Germline trimming cut 0 bases from V and 8 bases from J; bases unmatched to any gene: 3. CDR3 length: 14 residues. Germline V CDR1 and CDR2: MNHNY, SVGAGI (reference sequence). CDR3 loop: CASSYSGQREKLFF. CDR3 nucleotides: TGTGCCAGCAGTTACTCGGGACAGAGGGAAAAACTGTTTTTT.

The sample holds a few counts of this clone. The rearrangement joins TRBV7-6 to TRBJ1-5; no reliable D call. With 0 bases removed from V and 1 base from J, the gap between germline ends came to 4 bases. The CDR3 has 14 residues. Germline CDR1 and CDR2: SGHVS and FNYEAQ. The DNA for the CDR3 is TGTGCCAGCAGCTTAGCGAGCAGCAATCAGCCCCAGCATTTT. This gives the protein CASSLASSNQPQHF.

This clone occurred once. The V and J genes are TRBV2 and TRBJ1-6, with TRBD1 identical over 9 bases. The CDR3 covers 18 residues. CDR1 and CDR2 from the germline V gene are SNHLY and FYNNEI. The ends lost 5 bases at V and 0 bases at J; junction bases unmatched: 8. In DNA, the CDR3 is TGTGCCAGCAGTTACTGGACAGGGGACTTCTCCTATAATTCACCCCTCCACTTT. It yields the protein CASSYWTGDFSYNSPLHF.

This clone showed up just a few times. This chain joins TRBV4-1 and TRBJ2-2; D is ambiguous. The length of the CDR3 is 12 residues. Germline lookup yields CDR1 MGHRA and CDR2 YSYEKL. V lost 0 bases and J 7 bases, leaving 3 bases between the germline ends. The CDR3: CASSQDHGELFF. The CDR3 DNA sequence: TGCGCCAGCAGCCAAGATCACGGGGAGCTGTTTTTT.

This chain uses TRBV13 with TRBJ2-7; TRBD2 matches at 15 bases. J was trimmed by 1 base and V by 4 bases; bases with no gene match: 8. The CDR3 consists of 18 residues. Germline assignment: CDR1 PRHDT and CDR2 FYEKMQ (reference sequence). DNA for the CDR3: TGTGCCAGCAGCTACCCCGGACTAGCGGGAGGGCTTTCCTACGAGCAGTACTTC. Translated: CASSYPGLAGGLSYEQYF.

DNA for the CDR3: TGTGCTAGTCAAACAGGGACGGGTGGCTACACCTTC. As protein: CASQTGTGGYTF. This sequence joins TRBV12-5 and TRBJ1-2, with D possibly being TRBD1 (6 bases). The CDR3 covers 12 residues. The V end was cut by 8 bases, the J end by 7 bases, with 14 bases between. Germline assignment: CDR1 LGHNT and CDR2 FRNRAP.

This clone has a single count. The V gene is TRBV27, the J gene TRBJ1-6; D not resolved. Trimming removed 3 bases at V and 7 bases at J, with 10 bases between. The CDR3 is made up of 14 amino acids. Germline CDR1 MNHEY, CDR2 SMNVEV (reference sequence). The CDR3 protein is CASSFQAGNSPLHF. CDR3 DNA: TGTGCCAGCAGTTTTCAGGCGGGAAATTCACCCCTCCACTTT.

This clone came up once. The chain employs TRBV7-7 and TRBJ2-2; D is ambiguous. The CDR3 is 16 residues long. The germline V gene encodes CDR1 SSHAT and CDR2 FNYEAQ (reference sequence). V lost 2 bases to trimming and J lost 4 bases, with 14 bases between them. CDR3 bases: TGTGCCAGCAGCTTAAATTCACCGACTTCCACCGGGGAGCTGTTTTTT. It is translated as CASSLNSPTSTGELFF.

The CDR3 DNA is TGTGCCAGCAGCCGAAGCCCCGGGACAGCCTCCTACGAGCAGTACTTC. Amino acids: CASSRSPGTASYEQYF. This sequence joins TRBV7-8 and TRBJ2-7; 7 nucleotides align to TRBD1. V was pared by 5 bases and J by 0 bases, with 10 bases of the junction left unmatched. Germline CDR1 reads SGHVS; CDR2 reads FQNEAQ. There are 16 residues in the CDR3.

V is TRBV30 and J is TRBJ2-2; D is uncertain. This CDR3 is built from 10 residues. CDR1 is GTSNPN, CDR2 SVGIG, per germline (reference sequence). Trimming removed 7 bases from V and 9 bases from J, with 9 bases in between. The CDR3 here is CAYQARELFF. CDR3 in DNA: TGTGCCTACCAGGCCCGGGAGCTGTTTTTT.

This clone has more than one count but fewer than ten. V is TRBV6-6 and J is TRBJ2-2; D not certain. V shed 4 bases and J shed 6 bases, with 6 bases lying between them. CDR1 is MNHNY, CDR2 SVGAGI, per germline (reference sequence). This CDR3 is built from 12 residues. CDR3 bases: TGTGCCAGCAGTTCCCCCGCCGGGGAGCTGTTTTTT. Its translation: CASSSPAGELFF.

The gene calls are TRBV18 and TRBJ2-7, with a tentative D call TRBD1 (6 bases). The V end was cut by 3 bases, the J end by 3 bases, with 15 bases between. The CDR3 is made up of 15 amino acids. Germline V gene lookup returns CDR1 KGHSH and CDR2 LQKENI. The CDR3 region is CASSPPGRGYYEQYF. The CDR3 DNA reads TGTGCCAGCTCACCCCCCGGCAGGGGATACTACGAGCAGTACTTC.

This chain joins TRBV7-9 and TRBJ1-1, with 7 bases fitting TRBD1. Looked up from germline, CDR1 is SEHNR and CDR2 is FQNEAQ (reference sequence). The ends lost 5 bases at V and 4 bases at J; junction bases unmatched: 10. The CDR3 is 15 residues long. Written as DNA, the CDR3 is TGTGCCAGCAGCCCAGGGACAGTGAGTGGCACTGAAGCTTTCTTT. Its translation: CASSPGTVSGTEAFF.

The rearrangement uses TRBV7-9 and TRBJ1-4; 10 bases align to TRBD1. The CDR3 totals 15 residues. CDR1 is SEHNR and CDR2 is FQNEAQ in the germline V gene (reference sequence). J gave up 7 bases and V 4 bases, and 6 bases lay outside the gene matches. As DNA, the CDR3 is TGTGCCAGCAGCTCCGGACAGGGGGGAGGTGAAAAACTGTTTTTT. It yields the protein CASSSGQGGGEKLFF.

This rearrangement joins TRBV7-2 to TRBJ2-3; possible D gene TRBD1, 6 bases. V was pared by 4 bases and J by 0 bases, with 14 bases between. Germline values: CDR1 SGHTA, CDR2 FQGNSA. There are 16 residues in the CDR3. The chain's CDR3 is CASSSGQPLSTDTQYF. As DNA, the CDR3 is TGTGCCAGCAGCTCCGGACAGCCCTTGAGCACAGATACGCAGTATTTT.